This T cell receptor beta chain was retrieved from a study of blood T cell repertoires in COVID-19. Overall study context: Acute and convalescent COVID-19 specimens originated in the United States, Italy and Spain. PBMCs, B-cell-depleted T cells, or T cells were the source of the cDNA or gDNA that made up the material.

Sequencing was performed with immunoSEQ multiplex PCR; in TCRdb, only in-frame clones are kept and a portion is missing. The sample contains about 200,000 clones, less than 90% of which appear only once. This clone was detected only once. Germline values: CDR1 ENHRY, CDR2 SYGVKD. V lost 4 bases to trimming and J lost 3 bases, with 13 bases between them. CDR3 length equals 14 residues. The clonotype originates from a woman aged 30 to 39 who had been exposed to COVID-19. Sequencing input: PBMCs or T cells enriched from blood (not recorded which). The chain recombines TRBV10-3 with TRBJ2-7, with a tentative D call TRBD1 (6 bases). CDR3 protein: CAISAGTSLYEQYF. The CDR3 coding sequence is TGTGCCATCAGTGCCGGGACATCCCTCTACGAGCAGTACTTC.